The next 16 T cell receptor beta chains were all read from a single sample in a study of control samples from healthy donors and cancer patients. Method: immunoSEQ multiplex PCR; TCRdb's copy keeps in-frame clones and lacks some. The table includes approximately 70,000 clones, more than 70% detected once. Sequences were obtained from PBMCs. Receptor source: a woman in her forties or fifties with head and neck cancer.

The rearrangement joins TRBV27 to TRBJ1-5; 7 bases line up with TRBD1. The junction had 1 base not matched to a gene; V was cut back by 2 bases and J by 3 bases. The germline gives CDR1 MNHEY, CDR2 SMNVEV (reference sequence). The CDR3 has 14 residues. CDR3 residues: CASSLGQDNQPQHF. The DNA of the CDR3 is TGTGCCAGCAGTTTAGGACAGGACAATCAGCCCCAGCATTTT.

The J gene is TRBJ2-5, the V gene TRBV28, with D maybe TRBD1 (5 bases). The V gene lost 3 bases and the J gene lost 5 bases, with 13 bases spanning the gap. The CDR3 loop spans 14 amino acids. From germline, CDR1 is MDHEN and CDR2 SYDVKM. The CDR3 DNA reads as TGTGCCAGCAGTTTTATAGGGGCCGCGGAGACCCAGTACTTC. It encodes CASSFIGAAETQYF. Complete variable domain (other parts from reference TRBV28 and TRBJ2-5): DVKVTQSSRYLVKRTGEKVFLECVQDMDHENMFWYRQDPGLGLRLIYFSYDVKMKEKGDIPEGYSVSREKKERFSLILESASTNQTSMYLCASSFIGAAETQYFGPGTRLLVL.

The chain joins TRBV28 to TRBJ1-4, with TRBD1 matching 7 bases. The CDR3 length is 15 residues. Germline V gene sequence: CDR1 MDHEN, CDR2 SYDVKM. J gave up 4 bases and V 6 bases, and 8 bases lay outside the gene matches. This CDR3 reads CASRPTGAVNEKLFF. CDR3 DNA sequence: TGTGCCAGCAGACCTACAGGGGCCGTTAATGAAAAACTGTTTTTT.

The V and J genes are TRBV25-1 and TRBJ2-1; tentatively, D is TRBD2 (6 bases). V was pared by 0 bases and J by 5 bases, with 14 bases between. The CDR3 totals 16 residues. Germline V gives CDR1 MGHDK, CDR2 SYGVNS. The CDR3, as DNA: TGTGCCAGCAGTGAATACGGGGGTAGGGGTAACAATGAGCAGTTCTTC. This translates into CASSEYGGRGNNEQFF. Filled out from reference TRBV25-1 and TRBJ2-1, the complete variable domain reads EADIYQTPRYLVIGTGKKITLECSQTMGHDKMYWYQQDPGMELHLIHYSYGVNSTEKGDLSSESTVSRIRTEHFPLTLESARPSHTSQYLCASSEYGGRGNNEQFFGPGTRLTVL.

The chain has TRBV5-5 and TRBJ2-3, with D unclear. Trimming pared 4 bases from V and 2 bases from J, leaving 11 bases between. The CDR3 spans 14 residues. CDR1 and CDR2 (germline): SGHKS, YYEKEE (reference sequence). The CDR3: CASSRTPSTDTQYF. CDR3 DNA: TGTGCCAGCAGCCGGACCCCCTCCACAGATACGCAGTATTTT. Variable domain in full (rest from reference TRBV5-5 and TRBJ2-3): DAGVTQSPTHLIKTRGQQVTLRCSPISGHKSVSWYQQVLGQGPQFIFQYYEKEERGRGNFPDRFSARQFPNYSSELNVNALLLGDSALYLCASSRTPSTDTQYFGPGTRLTVL.

CDR3 in amino acids: CASRDGPGANQPQHF. The CDR3 bases are TGTGCCAGCAGGGATGGACCCGGAGCCAATCAGCCCCAGCATTTT. J is TRBJ1-5 and V is TRBV2; D not resolved. The CDR3 has 15 residues. Trimming removed 6 bases from V and 3 bases from J, with 15 bases in between. From germline, CDR1 is SNHLY and CDR2 FYNNEI.

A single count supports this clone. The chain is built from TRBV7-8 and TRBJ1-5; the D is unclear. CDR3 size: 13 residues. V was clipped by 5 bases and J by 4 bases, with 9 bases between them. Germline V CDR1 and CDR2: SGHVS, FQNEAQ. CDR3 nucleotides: TGTGCCAGCAGCACTACCAATAATCAGCCCCAGCATTTT. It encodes CASSTTNNQPQHF.

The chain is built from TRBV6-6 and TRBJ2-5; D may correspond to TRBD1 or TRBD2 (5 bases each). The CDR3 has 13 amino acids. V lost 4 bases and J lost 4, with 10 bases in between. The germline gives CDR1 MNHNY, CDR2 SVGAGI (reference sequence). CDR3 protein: CASSSGQRETQYF. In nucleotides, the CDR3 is TGTGCCAGCAGTTCGGGGCAGAGAGAGACCCAGTACTTC.

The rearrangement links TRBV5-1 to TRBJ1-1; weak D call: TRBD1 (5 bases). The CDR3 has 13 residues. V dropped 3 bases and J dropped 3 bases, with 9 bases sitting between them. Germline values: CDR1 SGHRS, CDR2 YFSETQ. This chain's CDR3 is CASSSRGYTEAFF. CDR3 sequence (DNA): TGCGCCAGCAGCTCAAGGGGATACACTGAAGCTTTCTTT.

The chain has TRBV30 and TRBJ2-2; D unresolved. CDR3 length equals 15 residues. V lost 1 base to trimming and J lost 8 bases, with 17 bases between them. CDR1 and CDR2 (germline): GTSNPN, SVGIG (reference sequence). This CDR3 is CAWSAENLIPGELFF. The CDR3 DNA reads TGTGCCTGGAGTGCCGAAAACCTAATCCCAGGGGAGCTGTTTTTT.

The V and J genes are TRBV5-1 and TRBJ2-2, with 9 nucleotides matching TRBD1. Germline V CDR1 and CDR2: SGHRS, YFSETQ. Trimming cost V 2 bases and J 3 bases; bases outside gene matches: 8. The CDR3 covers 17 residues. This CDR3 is CASSFPRRDRDTGELFF. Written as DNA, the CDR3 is TGCGCCAGCAGCTTCCCCCGCCGGGACAGGGACACCGGGGAGCTGTTTTTT.

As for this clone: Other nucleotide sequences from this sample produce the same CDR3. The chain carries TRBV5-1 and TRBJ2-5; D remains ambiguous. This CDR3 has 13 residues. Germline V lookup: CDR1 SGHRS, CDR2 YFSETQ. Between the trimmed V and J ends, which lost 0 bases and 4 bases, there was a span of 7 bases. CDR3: CASSLAGGETQYF. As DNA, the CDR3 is TGCGCCAGCAGCTTGGCCGGTGGAGAGACCCAGTACTTC.

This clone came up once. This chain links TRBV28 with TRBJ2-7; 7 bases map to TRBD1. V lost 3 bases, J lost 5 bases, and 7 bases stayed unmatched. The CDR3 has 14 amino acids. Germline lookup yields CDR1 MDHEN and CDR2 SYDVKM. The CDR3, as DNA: TGTGCCAGCAGTTTTCAGACAGGGAGTAACGAGCAGTACTTC. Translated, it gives CASSFQTGSNEQYF.

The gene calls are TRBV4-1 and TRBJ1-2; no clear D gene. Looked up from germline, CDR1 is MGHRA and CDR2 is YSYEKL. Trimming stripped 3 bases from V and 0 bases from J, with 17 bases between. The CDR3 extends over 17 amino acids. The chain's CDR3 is CASSQALLIRANYGYTF. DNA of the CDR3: TGCGCCAGCAGCCAGGCGCTGTTGATACGTGCTAACTATGGCTACACCTTC.

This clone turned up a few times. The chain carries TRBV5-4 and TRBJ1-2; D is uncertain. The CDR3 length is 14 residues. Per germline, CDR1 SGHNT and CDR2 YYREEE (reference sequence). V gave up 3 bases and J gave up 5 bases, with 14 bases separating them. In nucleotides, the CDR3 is TGTGCCAGCAGCTCAGGACCTCTCGGGTATGGCTACACCTTC. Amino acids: CASSSGPLGYGYTF.

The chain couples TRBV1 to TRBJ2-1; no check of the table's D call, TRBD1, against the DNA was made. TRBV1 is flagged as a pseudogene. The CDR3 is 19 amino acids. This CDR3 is CTSSRESLGTGTWDNEQFF. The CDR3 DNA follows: TGCACCAGCAGCCGAGAAAGTCTGGGAACAGGGACATGGGACAATGAGCAGTTCTTC.